Listed here is a single T cell receptor beta chain. Unmatched junction bases numbered 2, after V lost 6 bases and J lost 1 base. CDR1 and CDR2 from the germline V gene are WSHSY and SAAADI. The CDR3 totals 14 residues. This entry is derived from a study of blood T cell repertoires in COVID-19. Study details: Some COVID-19 samples were acute and others convalescent; all came from the United States, Italy and Spain. PBMCs, B-cell-depleted T cells, or T cells provided the cDNA or gDNA that made up the material.

Original handling: Cell counts per sample came from amplifying reference gene primers. Profiling relied on immunoSEQ multiplex PCR, and the TCRdb table lists in-frame clones only, not all of them. The V and J calls and the clone size are those of that table, but D and trimming were determined from the DNA. Of about 490,000 clones listed, 80% to 90% are singletons. This clonotype originated in a human donor in a cohort sampled during active COVID-19. The sample comprised peripheral blood. The rearrangement links TRBV10-2 to TRBJ2-7, with 11 bases that match TRBD2. This CDR3 is CASRGLAESYEQYF. CDR3 in DNA: TGCGCCAGCAGGGGACTAGCGGAGTCCTACGAGCAGTACTTC.